Sequencing of this T cell receptor (beta chain) was carried out in a study of siplizumab effects on memory and regulatory T cells. Study-level points and caveats: The average Treg-derived proportion among mappable alloreactive CD4+ clones was roughly 70% with siplizumab versus about 30% in controls. Roughly 80-96% of proliferating CD4+ or CD8+ clones defied assignment to a naive or memory phenotype. Whether the proliferating Tregs (from siplizumab cultures) were suppressive was not confirmed.

The method was immunoSEQ multiplex PCR; TCRdb's version includes in-frame clones alone and lacks a portion of them. The sample lists approximately 100,000 clones; around 93% were seen once. About this clone: As yet, its antigen is unknown.

CDR3 length: 13 amino acids. V shed 6 bases and J shed 3 bases, with 11 bases lying between them. In germline, CDR1 is MNHEY, CDR2 SMNVEV (reference sequence). This sequence was found in a human donor in good health. The sample consisted of non-Treg CD4+ T cells sorted from blood. This rearrangement joins TRBV27 to TRBJ1-2, with D possibly matching TRBD1 (5 bases). The CDR3 here is CASRPGIYYGYTF. CDR3 sequence (DNA): TGTGCCAGCAGACCAGGGATCTACTATGGCTACACCTTC.